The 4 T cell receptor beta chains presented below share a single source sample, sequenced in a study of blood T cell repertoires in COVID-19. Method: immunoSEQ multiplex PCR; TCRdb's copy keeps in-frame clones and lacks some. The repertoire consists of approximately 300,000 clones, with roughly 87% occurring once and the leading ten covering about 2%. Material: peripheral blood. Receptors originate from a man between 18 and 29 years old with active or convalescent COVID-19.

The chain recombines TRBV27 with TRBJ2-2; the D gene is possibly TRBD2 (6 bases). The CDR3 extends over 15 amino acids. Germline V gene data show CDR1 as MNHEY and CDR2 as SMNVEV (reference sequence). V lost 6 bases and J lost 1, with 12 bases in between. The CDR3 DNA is TGTGCCAGCAGGCTAGCGCTATGGAACACCGGGGAGCTGTTTTTT. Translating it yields CASRLALWNTGELFF.

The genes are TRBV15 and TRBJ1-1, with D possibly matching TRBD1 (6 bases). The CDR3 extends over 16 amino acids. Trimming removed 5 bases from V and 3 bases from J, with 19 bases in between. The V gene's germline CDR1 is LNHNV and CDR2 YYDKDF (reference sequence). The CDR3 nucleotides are TGTGCCACCAGCTTTTCGTTCGGGCAGGGGCACACTGAAGCTTTCTTT. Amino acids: CATSFSFGQGHTEAFF. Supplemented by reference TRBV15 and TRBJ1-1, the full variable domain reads DAMVIQNPRYQVTQFGKPVTLSCSQTLNHNVMYWYQQKSSQAPKLLFHYYDKDFNNEADTPDNFQSRRPNTSFCFLDIRSPGLGDTAMYLCATSFSFGQGHTEAFFGQGTRLTVV.

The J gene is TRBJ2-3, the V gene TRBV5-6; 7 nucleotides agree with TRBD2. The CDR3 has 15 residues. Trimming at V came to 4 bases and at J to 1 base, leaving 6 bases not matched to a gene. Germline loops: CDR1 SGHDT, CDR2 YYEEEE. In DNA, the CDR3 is TGTGCCAGCAGCGGAGCGGGGTTTGGCACAGATACGCAGTATTTT. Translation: CASSGAGFGTDTQYF.

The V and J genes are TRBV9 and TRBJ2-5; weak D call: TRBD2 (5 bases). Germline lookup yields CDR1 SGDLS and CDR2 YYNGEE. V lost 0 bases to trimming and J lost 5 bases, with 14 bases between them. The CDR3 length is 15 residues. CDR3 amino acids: CASSVGASWMETQYF. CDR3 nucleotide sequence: TGTGCCAGCAGCGTAGGGGCTAGCTGGATGGAGACCCAGTACTTC.